Below, 15 T cell receptor beta chains from the same sample are listed, as sequenced in a study of blood T cell repertoires in COVID-19. Method: immunoSEQ multiplex PCR; TCRdb's copy keeps in-frame clones and lacks some. The sample lists about 160,000 clones; about 80% were seen once. The sample consisted of peripheral blood. These receptors were collected from an older man with acute or convalescent COVID-19.

The chain carries TRBV29-1 and TRBJ2-7; D perhaps matches TRBD2 (6 bases). Trimming removed 4 bases at V and 3 bases at J, with 13 bases between. The CDR3 is 13 amino acids. From germline, CDR1 is SQVTM and CDR2 ANQGSEA. CDR3 protein: CSVGKGRFYEQYF. The CDR3 DNA reads as TGCAGCGTTGGTAAGGGGAGGTTCTACGAGCAGTACTTC.

The rearrangement links TRBV7-8 to TRBJ2-3; 13 bases are a match to TRBD2. Unmatched junction bases numbered 3, after V lost 5 bases and J lost 1 base. Germline CDR1 and CDR2: SGHVS and FQNEAQ. The CDR3 length is 16 residues. As DNA, the CDR3 is TGTGCCAGCAGCCGAGGACTAGCGGGGGGCACAGATACGCAGTATTTT. This sequence encodes CASSRGLAGGTDTQYF.

The chain is built from TRBV6-5 and TRBJ2-3; 9 bases align to TRBD2. Unmatched junction bases numbered 10, after V lost 6 bases and J lost 6 bases. The CDR3 extends over 15 amino acids. Germline CDR1 and CDR2: MNHEY and SVGAGI. CDR3 DNA sequence: TGTGCCAGCAGCCGTGGCGGGAGGGGAGGGGATACGCAGTATTTT. As protein: CASSRGGRGGDTQYF.

The chain couples TRBV2 to TRBJ2-2, with 8 bases identical to TRBD2. The germline V gene has CDR1 SNHLY and CDR2 FYNNEI. The CDR3 has 15 amino acids. With 5 bases clipped from V and 8 bases from J, the junction kept 10 bases outside the gene matches. The CDR3 loop reads CASSRPGGPLGELFF. Here the CDR3 DNA reads TGTGCCAGCAGTCGGCCGGGGGGGCCCCTGGGGGAGCTGTTTTTT.

The chain recombines TRBV4-2 with TRBJ2-3, with D perhaps matching TRBD1 (5 bases). Trimming stripped 2 bases from V and 5 bases from J, with 11 bases between. Germline-derived CDR1 and CDR2 are LGHNA and YNFKEQ. The CDR3 totals 14 residues. DNA of the CDR3: TGTGCCAGCAGCCAACCGGGCAGGGAAGATACGCAGTATTTT. Translation gives CASSQPGREDTQYF.

This clone was counted a few times. The chain links TRBV10-3 to TRBJ2-2; a weak D match, TRBD2 (7 bases). The CDR3 covers 13 residues. V lost 11 bases and J 0 bases, leaving 10 bases between the germline ends. CDR1 ENHRY and CDR2 SYGVKD come from the germline V gene. CDR3 region: CAGGGANTGELFF. The CDR3 coding sequence is TGTGCCGGGGGGGGCGCGAACACCGGGGAGCTGTTTTTT.

The chain joins TRBV5-6 to TRBJ2-5, with 11 bases matching TRBD2. V lost 4 bases and J lost 5; bases outside the gene matches: 7. Germline CDR1 reads SGHDT; CDR2 reads YYEEEE. This CDR3 spans 15 amino acids. The CDR3 region is CASSRPSGGIETQYF. The CDR3 bases are TGTGCCAGCAGCCGGCCTAGCGGGGGGATTGAGACCCAGTACTTC.

V and J are TRBV19 and TRBJ2-7; D perhaps matches TRBD1 (6 bases). Per germline, CDR1 LNHDA and CDR2 SQIVND (reference sequence). V lost 6 bases and J 6 bases, leaving 15 bases between the germline ends. CDR3 size: 13 residues. CDR3 residues: CASSNTGDTEQYF. In DNA, the CDR3 is TGTGCCAGTAGCAACACCGGGGACACCGAGCAGTACTTC.

A few counts support this clone. CDR3 region: CASSLTAIEAFF. For the CDR3, the DNA is TGTGCCAGCAGTCTAACAGCTATTGAAGCTTTCTTT. V and J are TRBV2 and TRBJ1-1, with D unresolved. This CDR3 comprises 12 residues. The germline V gene encodes CDR1 SNHLY and CDR2 FYNNEI. The V and J ends lost 5 bases and 7 bases respectively, with 11 bases between them.

There are a few counts of this clone. V and J are TRBV12-3 or TRBV12-4 and TRBJ2-5, with D maybe TRBD1 (6 bases). V gave up 6 bases and J gave up 5 bases, with 13 bases separating them. This CDR3 spans 13 amino acids. The CDR3 region is CASSLTGSETQYF. DNA of the CDR3: TGTGCCAGCAGCCTAACAGGGAGCGAGACCCAGTACTTC.

This clone was observed once. The chain recombines TRBV14 with TRBJ1-2; D uncertain. Trimming removed 6 bases at V and 1 base at J, with 6 bases between. The CDR3 has 12 amino acids. The germline V gene encodes CDR1 SGHDN and CDR2 FVKESK. CDR3 nucleotide sequence: TGTGCCAGCAGTGCAGTTAACTATGGCTACACCTTC. It yields the protein CASSAVNYGYTF.

The chain employs TRBV28 and TRBJ2-1, with a weak D call TRBD2 (6 bases). V dropped 4 bases and J dropped 0 bases, with 13 bases sitting between them. Germline loops: CDR1 MDHEN, CDR2 SYDVKM. The CDR3 sequence is 16 residues long. The CDR3 sequence: CASSSPGGYSYNEQFF. DNA for the CDR3: TGTGCCAGCAGTTCCCCTGGGGGGTACTCCTACAATGAGCAGTTCTTC.

The gene calls are TRBV30 and TRBJ2-1, with 11 bases matching TRBD2. The CDR3 loop spans 14 amino acids. Unmatched junction bases numbered 2, after V lost 3 bases and J lost 4 bases. Germline CDR1 GTSNPN, CDR2 SVGIG (reference sequence). This chain's CDR3 is CAWRTSGEYNEQFF. CDR3 DNA sequence: TGTGCCTGGAGGACTAGCGGGGAATACAATGAGCAGTTCTTC.

This chain joins TRBV28 and TRBJ1-5; perhaps TRBD1 as D (6 bases). Trimming removed 2 bases at V and 0 bases at J, with 17 bases between. Germline assignment: CDR1 MDHEN and CDR2 SYDVKM. The CDR3 runs to 18 residues. Written as DNA, the CDR3 is TGTGCCAGCAGTTTAAGCTTGGGGGCGGGCAATAGCAATCAGCCCCAGCATTTT. It codes for CASSLSLGAGNSNQPQHF.

This chain connects TRBV24-1 to TRBJ1-2, with 11 positions matching TRBD1. CDR3 length: 13 residues. The germline V gene encodes CDR1 KGHDR and CDR2 SFDVKD. Losses at the gene ends were 12 bases for V and 6 bases for J; bases not matched to a gene: 8. CDR3 region: CAASGTGGDGYTF. CDR3 in DNA: TGTGCCGCTTCCGGGACAGGGGGGGATGGCTACACCTTC.